Presented here are 29 T cell receptor beta chains from one specimen sequenced in a study of molecular identifiers for immune sequencing clone quantification. TCRdb analysed the PCR reads with MiXCR anew, one entry per CDR3 protein. This repertoire shows 350,000 or so distinct CDR3 sequences, 20% to 25% found once; its top ten account for 0.75% to 0.85%. Sequencing was carried out using naive CD8+ T cells from blood, with Jurkat cell RNA spiked in. Subset in this sample: FACS-sorted CD8+CD4-CCR7+CD45RA+ naive T cells. Source of these receptors: a human donor in good health. Some libraries in this study had Jurkat cell RNA spiked in.

In this sample, this clonotype turned up many times. The chain carries TRBV7-9 and TRBJ2-7; D unclear. Per germline, CDR1 SEHNR and CDR2 FQNEAQ (reference sequence). The CDR3 has 14 amino acids. V gave up 4 bases and J gave up 2 bases, with 12 bases separating them. As DNA, the CDR3 is TGTGCCAGCAGCTCCCCCCGGGCCCCCTACGAGCAGTACTTC. Protein: CASSSPRAPYEQYF.

This clonotype was picked up many times. The rearrangement joins TRBV5-8 to TRBJ2-7, with TRBD1 matching 7 bases. The CDR3 loop spans 16 amino acids. CDR1 SGHTS and CDR2 YDEGEE come from the germline V gene. The V gene end was trimmed by 4 bases and the J gene end by 3 bases; junction bases not matched to a gene: 13. CDR3: CASSTFLTGTDYEQYF. The CDR3 DNA follows: TGTGCCAGCAGCACCTTCCTAACCGGGACAGACTACGAGCAGTACTTC.

The V gene is TRBV25-1, the J gene TRBJ1-6; D ambiguous. CDR3 length equals 13 residues. V was cut by 3 bases and J by 9 bases, with 9 bases left in between. From germline, CDR1 is MGHDK and CDR2 SYGVNS. This chain's CDR3 is CASSDRLGSPLHF. CDR3 nucleotide sequence: TGTGCCAGCAGTGACAGATTAGGTTCACCCCTCCACTTT. Together with reference TRBV25-1 and TRBJ1-6, the CDR3 gives the full variable domain: EADIYQTPRYLVIGTGKKITLECSQTMGHDKMYWYQQDPGMELHLIHYSYGVNSTEKGDLSSESTVSRIRTEHFPLTLESARPSHTSQYLCASSDRLGSPLHFGNGTRLTVT.

At least ten counts were recorded for this clonotype. The rearrangement links TRBV3-1 to TRBJ2-2; D call uncertain. V shed 4 bases and J shed 3 bases, with 3 bases lying between them. The CDR3 totals 12 residues. CDR1 LGHDT and CDR2 YNNKEL come from the germline V gene (reference sequence). This CDR3 reads CASSRDTGELFF. The DNA of the CDR3 is TGTGCCAGCAGCCGGGACACCGGGGAGCTGTTTTTT.

There are many counts of this clonotype. The rearrangement links TRBV7-9 to TRBJ2-5; D possibly corresponds to TRBD2 (6 bases). This CDR3 has 15 amino acids. Germline V CDR1 and CDR2: SEHNR, FQNEAQ (reference sequence). The V gene lost 5 bases and the J gene lost 3 bases, with 16 bases spanning the gap. The chain's CDR3 is CASSVGHPGEETQYF. The CDR3 nucleotides read TGTGCCAGCAGCGTCGGTCATCCGGGGGAAGAGACCCAGTACTTC.

The gene calls are TRBV20-1 and TRBJ1-5; 7 nucleotides match TRBD1. Germline CDR1 is DFQATT and CDR2 is SNEGSKA (reference sequence). This CDR3 has 14 residues. The V gene end was trimmed by 4 bases and the J gene end by 2 bases; junction bases not matched to a gene: 5. The CDR3 DNA follows: TGCAGTGCTACTGACAGGGTTGGCAATCAGCCCCAGCATTTT. The encoded protein is CSATDRVGNQPQHF.

Concerning this clonotype itself: Possible read error: a much larger clone is one base away. The chain carries TRBV28 and TRBJ2-3; D unresolved. Trimming shortened V by 8 bases and J by 0 bases, and 15 bases separated the two germline ends. The CDR3 is made up of 15 amino acids. CDR1 and CDR2 (germline): MDHEN, SYDVKM. The CDR3 region is CASGPLRGSTDTQYF. The DNA for the CDR3 is TGTGCCAGCGGTCCCCTCAGAGGCAGCACAGATACGCAGTATTTT.

A note on this clonotype: A much more abundant neighbour one base away suggests this may be a read error. The CDR3 coding sequence is TGTGCCAGCAGCCTAACTGGCGCAAATGAGCAGTTCTTC. Protein product: CASSLTGANEQFF. J is TRBJ2-1 and V is TRBV11-3; D ambiguous. CDR1 SGHNT and CDR2 YENEEA come from the germline V gene. There are 13 residues in the CDR3. V was cut by 5 bases and J by 7 bases, with 12 bases left in between.

This clonotype was found many times. The J gene is TRBJ2-3, the V gene TRBV7-9, with unresolved D. The CDR3 has 16 residues. V was trimmed by 5 bases and J by 0 bases, leaving 15 bases between them. CDR1 is SEHNR and CDR2 is FQNEAQ in the germline V gene (reference sequence). The chain's CDR3 is CASSLVGLVSTDTQYF. The CDR3 DNA sequence: TGTGCCAGCAGCCTCGTTGGGTTGGTAAGCACAGATACGCAGTATTTT. Full variable domain (remainder filled in from reference TRBV7-9 and TRBJ2-3): DTGVSQNPRHKITKRGQNVTFRCDPISEHNRLYWYRQTLGQGPEFLTYFQNEAQLEKSRLLSDRFSAERPKGSFSTLEIQRTEQGDSAMYLCASSLVGLVSTDTQYFGPGTRLTVL.

This clonotype was detected only once. It may be a read error: a sequence one base away is much more abundant. This sequence joins TRBV6-5 and TRBJ1-1; the D is unclear. This CDR3 spans 12 amino acids. The V end lost 8 bases, the J end lost 0 bases, and 7 bases lay between the germline ends. Per the germline V gene, CDR1 is MNHEY and CDR2 is SVGAGI. The CDR3 DNA sequence: TGTGCCAGCGGGCTCATGAACACTGAAGCTTTCTTT. It encodes CASGLMNTEAFF.

Only a few counts were recorded for this clonotype. The chain combines TRBV7-9 with TRBJ2-1, with TRBD1 matching 9 bases. CDR3 length equals 17 residues. Trimming cost V 0 bases and J 2 bases; bases outside gene matches: 5. CDR1 and CDR2 from the germline V gene are SEHNR and FQNEAQ (reference sequence). CDR3 nucleotide sequence: TGTGCCAGCAGCTTAGCTGGCGGACAGGGGACCTACAATGAGCAGTTCTTC. This sequence encodes CASSLAGGQGTYNEQFF.

This clonotype was counted at least ten times. This sequence joins TRBV27 and TRBJ2-3, with unresolved D. Germline values: CDR1 MNHEY, CDR2 SMNVEV (reference sequence). Trimming took 4 bases from V and 1 from J, leaving 6 bases between them. The CDR3 is made up of 13 amino acids. This CDR3 reads CASSWKGTDTQYF. In DNA, the CDR3 is TGTGCCAGCAGTTGGAAGGGCACAGATACGCAGTATTTT.

This clonotype was seen ten or more times. The rearrangement uses TRBV5-1 and TRBJ2-4; D tentatively reads TRBD1 or TRBD2 (5 bases each). This CDR3 has 16 amino acids. Trimming took 5 bases from V and 0 from J, leaving 15 bases between them. Germline assignment: CDR1 SGHRS and CDR2 YFSETQ. The CDR3 DNA follows: TGCGCCAGCAGTCCGACAGTAAGCGGAGCCAAAAACATTCAGTACTTC. This sequence encodes CASSPTVSGAKNIQYF.

In its sample, this clonotype was seen many times. This sequence joins TRBV18 and TRBJ2-7, with 10 bases matching TRBD1. J lost 4 bases, V lost 4 bases, and 4 bases had no gene match. The CDR3 runs to 14 residues. Germline lookup yields CDR1 KGHSH and CDR2 LQKENI. CDR3 bases: TGTGCCAGCTCACGGGACAGGGGTGGATACGAGCAGTACTTC. As protein: CASSRDRGGYEQYF. Complete variable domain (other parts from reference TRBV18 and TRBJ2-7): NAGVMQNPRHLVRRRGQEARLRCSPMKGHSHVYWYRQLPEEGLKFMVYLQKENIIDESGMPKERFSAEFPKEGPSILRIQQVVRGDSAAYFCASSRDRGGYEQYFGPGTRLTVT.

This clonotype was seen repeatedly, ten times or more. The CDR3 bases are TGTGCCAGCAGCTTAGCAGGGGGCGGCGAGCAGTACTTC. Translation gives CASSLAGGGEQYF. This chain connects TRBV7-6 to TRBJ2-7; 7 bases agree with TRBD1. CDR3 length: 13 amino acids. Germline CDR1 reads SGHVS; CDR2 reads FNYEAQ. The V gene end was trimmed by 0 bases and the J gene end by 6 bases; junction bases not matched to a gene: 2.

The table lists this clonotype with many counts. The chain uses TRBV28 and TRBJ2-7; 7 bases map to TRBD1. Germline-derived CDR1 and CDR2 are MDHEN and SYDVKM. The CDR3 is made up of 15 amino acids. The J segment lost 0 bases and the V segment lost 6 bases, leaving 8 bases of the junction unmatched. CDR3: CASSLLRQGSYEQYF. As DNA, the CDR3 is TGTGCCAGCAGCCTACTCCGACAGGGCTCCTACGAGCAGTACTTC.

As concerns this clonotype: A much larger clone differs from this one at a single base, so this may be a read error. The V call is TRBV6-6, the J call TRBJ2-7; D perhaps matches TRBD1 (6 bases). Germline CDR1 MNHNY, CDR2 SVGAGI (reference sequence). The CDR3 has 14 amino acids. The CDR3 nucleotides read TGTACCAGCAGTTATCGGACAGCTACCTACGAGCAGTACTTC. It specifies CTSSYRTATYEQYF.

This clonotype has at least ten counts. The chain combines TRBV27 with TRBJ1-5; TRBD1 is a possible D gene (6 bases). Germline CDR1 reads MNHEY; CDR2 reads SMNVEV (reference sequence). This CDR3 has 18 residues. Trimming removed 4 bases at V and 0 bases at J, with 19 bases between. The CDR3 is CASSSDRPSSYSNQPQHF. CDR3 DNA: TGTGCCAGCAGTTCCGACAGGCCCTCATCCTATAGCAATCAGCCCCAGCATTTT.

This clonotype has only a few counts. This chain connects TRBV12-3 or TRBV12-4 to TRBJ2-5; D is perhaps TRBD1 (6 bases). This CDR3 contains 16 residues. The germline V and J ends were trimmed by 6 bases and 5 bases, with 22 bases remaining between them. Here the CDR3 DNA reads TGTGCCAGCAGAGGAAGCCTTCAGGGGCCAGGGGAGACCCAGTACTTC. It translates to CASRGSLQGPGETQYF.

This clonotype came up a few times. The chain links TRBV6-2 or TRBV6-3 to TRBJ2-1; D is perhaps TRBD1 or TRBD2 (5 bases each). Germline loops: CDR1 MNHEY, CDR2 SVGEGT. This CDR3 region has 16 residues. V was cut by 0 bases and J by 0 bases, with 9 bases left in between. The CDR3 is CASSYSRDHSYNEQFF. The CDR3 coding sequence is TGTGCCAGCAGTTACTCCCGGGACCACTCCTACAATGAGCAGTTCTTC.

Only a few counts were recorded for this clonotype. The J gene is TRBJ2-5, the V gene TRBV7-9; 9 bases line up with TRBD2. CDR1 is SEHNR, CDR2 FQNEAQ, per germline (reference sequence). The CDR3 is made up of 17 amino acids. The junction had 10 bases not matched to a gene; V was cut back by 4 bases and J by 1 base. The CDR3 sequence is CASSSPPGLAGQETQYF. CDR3 DNA sequence: TGTGCCAGCAGCTCACCTCCGGGACTAGCAGGCCAAGAGACCCAGTACTTC. Using reference TRBV7-9 and TRBJ2-5 for the parts outside the CDR3, the full variable domain is DTGVSQNPRHKITKRGQNVTFRCDPISEHNRLYWYRQTLGQGPEFLTYFQNEAQLEKSRLLSDRFSAERPKGSFSTLEIQRTEQGDSAMYLCASSSPPGLAGQETQYFGPGTRLLVL.

This chain joins TRBV24-1 and TRBJ2-1; possibly TRBD2 for D (5 bases). The germline V and J ends were trimmed by 6 bases and 9 bases, with 26 bases remaining between them. CDR3 length: 17 amino acids. Germline CDR1 and CDR2: KGHDR and SFDVKD. The CDR3 sequence: CATSTCVLGSVSCEQFF. CDR3 nucleotides: TGTGCCACCAGTACCTGTGTTCTGGGGAGCGTTTCGTGTGAGCAGTTCTTC.

To note about this clonotype: A much larger clone differs from this one at a single base, so this may be a read error. The chain carries TRBV4-3 and TRBJ2-1; 8 bases align to TRBD1. Per germline, CDR1 LGHNA and CDR2 YSLEER. The CDR3 loop spans 15 amino acids. Trimming at V came to 3 bases and at J to 4 bases, leaving 5 bases not matched to a gene. In DNA form, the CDR3 reads TGCGCCAGCAGCCAGGACAGGGTCAGGTACAATGAGCAGTTCTTC. As protein: CASSQDRVRYNEQFF.

There are many counts of this clonotype. The V gene is TRBV27, the J gene TRBJ1-5; no firm D call. This CDR3 contains 14 residues. Germline V gene data show CDR1 as MNHEY and CDR2 as SMNVEV (reference sequence). V shed 6 bases and J shed 5 bases, with 14 bases lying between them. The CDR3 DNA is TGTGCCAGCAGCCCTCAAGGGCAATATCAGCCCCAGCATTTT. As protein: CASSPQGQYQPQHF.

The table lists this clonotype with a few counts. This chain connects TRBV11-3 to TRBJ2-7; D possibly matches TRBD1 or TRBD2 (5 bases each). V was cut by 4 bases and J by 6 bases, with 13 bases left in between. The CDR3 contains 13 residues. Germline V lookup: CDR1 SGHNT, CDR2 YENEEA. DNA of the CDR3: TGTGCCAGCAGCTGGGACGCCAGCCGCGAGCAGTACTTC. Its protein is CASSWDASREQYF. The full variable domain, with the rest looked up from reference TRBV11-3 and TRBJ2-7, is EAGVVQSPRYKIIEKKQPVAFWCNPISGHNTLYWYLQNLGQGPELLIRYENEEAVDDSQLPKDRFSAERLKGVDSTLKIQPAELGDSAVYLCASSWDASREQYFGPGTRLTVT.

This clonotype was seen at least ten times. J is TRBJ2-5 and V is TRBV30; D is possibly TRBD2 (5 bases). Germline V CDR1 and CDR2: GTSNPN, SVGIG (reference sequence). This CDR3 has 14 amino acids. Trimming stripped 4 bases from V and 1 base from J, with 13 bases between. The CDR3, as DNA: TGTGCCTGGACCGAGGGTATGGTCCAAGAGACCCAGTACTTC. Translation gives CAWTEGMVQETQYF.

This clonotype appeared many times. The chain links TRBV29-1 to TRBJ1-5; D is undetermined. Trimming cost V 8 bases and J 6 bases, with 11 bases left between them. The CDR3 extends over 11 amino acids. Germline-derived CDR1 and CDR2 are SQVTM and ANQGSEA. The CDR3, as DNA: TGCAGCCCCCCGGATGGTCAGCCCCAGCATTTT. It specifies CSPPDGQPQHF.

This clonotype came up a few times. The CDR3 here is CASSQVESLTHEQYF. CDR3 bases: TGCGCCAGCAGCCAAGTGGAGAGCCTGACCCACGAGCAGTACTTC. J is TRBJ2-7 and V is TRBV4-3; no clear D gene. The CDR3 consists of 15 residues. Germline V gene data show CDR1 as LGHNA and CDR2 as YSLEER. V was trimmed by 1 base and J by 5 bases, leaving 15 bases between them.

A note on this clonotype: This may stem from a read error, because a much larger clone lies one nucleotide away. Since the CDR3 does not end with the conserved phenylalanine or tryptophan, this likely comes from a read error. V is TRBV19 and J is TRBJ2-1; 9 bases agree with TRBD2. The length of the CDR3 is 16 residues. The ends lost 2 bases at V and 4 bases at J; junction bases unmatched: 6. Germline CDR1 is LNHDA and CDR2 is SQIVND (reference sequence). CDR3: CASSISWTSEYNEQFL. The CDR3 region has the DNA TGTGCCAGTAGTATATCATGGACTAGCGAGTACAATGAGCAGTTCCTC.